The 2 T cell receptor beta chains presented below share a single source sample, sequenced in a study of identifying expanded T cells in peripheral blood. The data were produced by immunoSEQ multiplex PCR, yet TCRdb's version contains in-frame clones alone and is incomplete. The data contain 60,000 to 80,000 clones, about 90% of them singletons. Sequences were obtained from blood. These receptors all come from a person between 18 and 75 years old in good health.

The CDR3 reads CASVRTQQDGYGYTF. In DNA, the CDR3 is TGTGCCAGCGTCAGGACGCAGCAGGATGGTTATGGCTACACCTTC. V usage is TRBV4-2 and J usage is TRBJ1-2; no firm D call. Germline CDR1 LGHNA, CDR2 YNFKEQ. V lost 8 bases and J lost 5, with 21 bases in between. The CDR3 has 15 amino acids.

The V gene is TRBV2, the J gene TRBJ2-5; 9 positions agree with TRBD2. The CDR3 loop spans 17 amino acids. The trim removed 3 bases at V and 4 bases at J, leaving 12 bases unmatched. Germline V lookup: CDR1 SNHLY, CDR2 FYNNEI. The CDR3 region is CASSDGVIGGGAETQYF. The CDR3 DNA sequence: TGTGCCAGCAGTGATGGTGTGATTGGCGGGGGGGCAGAGACCCAGTACTTC.